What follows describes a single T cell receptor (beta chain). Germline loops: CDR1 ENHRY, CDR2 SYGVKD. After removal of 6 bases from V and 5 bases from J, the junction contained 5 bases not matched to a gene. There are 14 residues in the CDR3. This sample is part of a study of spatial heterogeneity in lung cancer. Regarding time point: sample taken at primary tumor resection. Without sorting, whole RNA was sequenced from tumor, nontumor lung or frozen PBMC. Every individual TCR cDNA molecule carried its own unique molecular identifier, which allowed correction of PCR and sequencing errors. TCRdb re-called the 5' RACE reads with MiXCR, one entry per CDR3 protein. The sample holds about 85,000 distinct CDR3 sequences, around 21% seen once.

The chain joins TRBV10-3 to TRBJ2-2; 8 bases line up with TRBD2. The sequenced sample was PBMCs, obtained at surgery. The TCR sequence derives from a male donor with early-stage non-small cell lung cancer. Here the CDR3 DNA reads TGTGCCATCAGAAGCGGGAGAGGGACCGGGGAGCTGTTTTTT. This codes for CAIRSGRGTGELFF.